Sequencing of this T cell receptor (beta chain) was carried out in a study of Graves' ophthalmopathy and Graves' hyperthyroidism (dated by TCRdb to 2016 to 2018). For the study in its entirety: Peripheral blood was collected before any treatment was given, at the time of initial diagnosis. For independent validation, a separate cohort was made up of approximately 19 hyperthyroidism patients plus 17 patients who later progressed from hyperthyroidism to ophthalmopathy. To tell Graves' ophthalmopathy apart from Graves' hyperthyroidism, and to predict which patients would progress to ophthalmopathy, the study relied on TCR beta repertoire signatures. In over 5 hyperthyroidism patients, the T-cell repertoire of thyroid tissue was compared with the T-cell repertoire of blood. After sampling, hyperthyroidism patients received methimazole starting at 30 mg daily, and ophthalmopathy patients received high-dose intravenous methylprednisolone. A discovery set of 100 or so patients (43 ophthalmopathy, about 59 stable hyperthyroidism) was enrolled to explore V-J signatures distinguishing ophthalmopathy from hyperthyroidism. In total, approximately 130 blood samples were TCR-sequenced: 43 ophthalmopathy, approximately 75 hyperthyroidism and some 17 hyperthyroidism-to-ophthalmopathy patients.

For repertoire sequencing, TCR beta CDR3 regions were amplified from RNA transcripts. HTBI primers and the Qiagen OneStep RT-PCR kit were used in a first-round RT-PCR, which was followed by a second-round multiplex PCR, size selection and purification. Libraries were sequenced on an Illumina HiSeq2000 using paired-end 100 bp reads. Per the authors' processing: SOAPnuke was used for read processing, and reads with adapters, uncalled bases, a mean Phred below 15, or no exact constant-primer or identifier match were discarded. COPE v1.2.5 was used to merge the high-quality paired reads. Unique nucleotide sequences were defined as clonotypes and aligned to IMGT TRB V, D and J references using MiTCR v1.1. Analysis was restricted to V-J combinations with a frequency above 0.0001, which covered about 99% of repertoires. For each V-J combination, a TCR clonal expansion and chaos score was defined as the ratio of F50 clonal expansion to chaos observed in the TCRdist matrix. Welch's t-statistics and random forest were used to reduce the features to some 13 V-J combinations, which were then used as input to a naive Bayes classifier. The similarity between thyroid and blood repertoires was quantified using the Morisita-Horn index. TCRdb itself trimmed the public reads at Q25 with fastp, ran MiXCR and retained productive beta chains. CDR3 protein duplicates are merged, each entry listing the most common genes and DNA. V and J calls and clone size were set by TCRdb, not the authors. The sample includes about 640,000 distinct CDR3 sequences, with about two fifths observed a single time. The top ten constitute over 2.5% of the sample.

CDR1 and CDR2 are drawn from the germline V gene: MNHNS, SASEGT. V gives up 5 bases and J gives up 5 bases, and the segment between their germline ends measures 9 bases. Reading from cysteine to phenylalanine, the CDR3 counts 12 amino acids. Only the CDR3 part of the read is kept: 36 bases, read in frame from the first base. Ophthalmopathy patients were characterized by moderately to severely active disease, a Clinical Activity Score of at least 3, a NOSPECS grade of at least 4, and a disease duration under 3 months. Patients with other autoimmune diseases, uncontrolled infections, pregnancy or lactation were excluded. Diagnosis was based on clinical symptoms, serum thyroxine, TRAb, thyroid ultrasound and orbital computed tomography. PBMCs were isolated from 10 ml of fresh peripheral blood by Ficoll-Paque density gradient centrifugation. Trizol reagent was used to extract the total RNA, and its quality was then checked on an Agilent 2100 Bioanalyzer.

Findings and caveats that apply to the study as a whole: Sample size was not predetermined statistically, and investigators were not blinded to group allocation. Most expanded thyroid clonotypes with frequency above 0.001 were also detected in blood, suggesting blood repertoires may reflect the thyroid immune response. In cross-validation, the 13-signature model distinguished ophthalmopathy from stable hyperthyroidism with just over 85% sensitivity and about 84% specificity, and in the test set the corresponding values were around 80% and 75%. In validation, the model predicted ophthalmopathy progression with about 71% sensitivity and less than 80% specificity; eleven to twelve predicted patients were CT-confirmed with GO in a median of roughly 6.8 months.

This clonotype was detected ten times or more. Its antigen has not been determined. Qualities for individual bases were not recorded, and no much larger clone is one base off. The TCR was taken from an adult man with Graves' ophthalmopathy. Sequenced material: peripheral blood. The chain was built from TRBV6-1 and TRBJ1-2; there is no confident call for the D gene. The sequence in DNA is TGTGCCAGCAGTACCCACCAATATGGCTACACCTTC. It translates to CASSTHQYGYTF.